The source of this TCR beta chain is a study of early T cells in non-severe SARS-CoV-2 infection. Overall study: Sequencing targeted bulk RNA from unsorted whole blood, leaving chains unpaired.

Unique molecular identifiers were added to individual cDNA molecules. In TCRdb, the 5' RACE reads were re-called with MiXCR into one record per CDR3 protein. The sample shows about 100,000 distinct CDR3 sequences, around 13% of them seen only once. Germline V CDR1 and CDR2: LGHNA, YSLEER. V shed 4 bases and J shed 1 base, with 13 bases lying between them. This CDR3 region has 15 residues. There are many counts of this clonotype. The clonotype comes from an adult who was a healthcare worker with PCR-confirmed SARS-CoV-2 infection or an uninfected control (not recorded which). Material for sequencing was whole blood. This chain links TRBV4-3 with TRBJ1-1, with D maybe TRBD1 (5 bases). The DNA for the CDR3 is TGCGCCAGCAGCCCGGTGGGACGGTGGAACACTGAAGCTTTCTTT. This gives the protein CASSPVGRWNTEAFF.